Below are 20 T cell receptor beta chains sequenced from a single sample in a study of shared clonotypes between healthy human individuals. Produced via immunoSEQ multiplex PCR; TCRdb's table is partial and in-frame only. The sample contains hundreds of thousands of clones, roughly 72% of which appear only once. Sequenced: memory CD4+ T cells sorted from blood. The subset was: CD45RA-negative fraction. All receptors come from a woman aged 25-40 years in good health.

In the case of this clone: The likely explanation is a read error, given a far larger clone one base away. Other DNA sequences in this sample translate to the same CDR3. V gene TRBV28 combines with J gene TRBJ1-4, with D perhaps matching TRBD1 (5 bases). The germline V gene has CDR1 MDHEN and CDR2 SYDVKM. Trimming took off 2 bases at V and 0 bases at J, with 7 bases between the two ends. The CDR3 is made up of 15 amino acids. CDR3 in amino acids: CASSLGGATNEKLFF. CDR3 coding DNA: TGTGCCAGCAGTTTAGGGGGGGCAACTAATGAAAAACTGTTTTTT.

The chain links TRBV21-1 to TRBJ2-7. TRBV21-1 is classified as a pseudogene. The CDR3 is 13 residues long. This CDR3 reads CASSKGGSDEQYF. The CDR3 DNA is TGTGCCAGCAGCAAAGGGGGGAGCGACGAGCAGTACTTC.

V usage is TRBV10-2 and J usage is TRBJ1-3; D is unresolved. The CDR3 is 16 residues long. Trimming shortened V by 4 bases and J by 0 bases, and 13 bases separated the two germline ends. Germline loops: CDR1 WSHSY, CDR2 SAAADI. CDR3 sequence: CASSASLLFSGNTIYF. The CDR3 DNA reads TGCGCCAGCAGTGCGAGTCTCCTGTTCTCTGGAAACACCATATATTTT.

The CDR3 DNA reads TGTGCCAGCAGTCCATGGGGACAGGAGGGGTGGGAGCAGTACTTC. Protein: CASSPWGQEGWEQYF. This rearrangement joins TRBV7-8 to TRBJ2-7, with 8 bases fitting TRBD1. The V gene's germline CDR1 is SGHVS and CDR2 FQNEAQ. The junction had 14 bases not matched to a gene; V was cut back by 6 bases and J by 7 bases. The CDR3 sequence is 15 residues long.

The rearrangement uses TRBV5-1 and TRBJ2-1; possibly TRBD2 for D (6 bases). V lost 0 bases to trimming and J lost 10 bases, with 11 bases between them. Germline loops: CDR1 SGHRS, CDR2 YFSETQ. CDR3 size: 13 residues. The CDR3 loop reads CASSLVGGVEQFF. DNA of the CDR3: TGCGCCAGCAGCTTGGTCGGCGGGGTAGAGCAGTTCTTC.

This clone has a handful of counts. This sequence joins TRBV5-1 and TRBJ2-7; D may be TRBD1 (6 bases). V lost 4 bases, J lost 3 bases, and 11 bases lay in between. The CDR3 runs to 13 residues. Looked up from germline, CDR1 is SGHRS and CDR2 is YFSETQ. CDR3 DNA: TGCGCCAGCAGCCGGGACACGAACTACGAGCAGTACTTC. This encodes CASSRDTNYEQYF.

For the CDR3, the DNA is TGTGCCTGGAGCGGACATGCTGGAAACACCATATATTTT. Translated, it gives CAWSGHAGNTIYF. The chain is built from TRBV30 and TRBJ1-3, with D perhaps matching TRBD1 (5 bases). V was clipped by 3 bases and J by 2 bases, with 8 bases between them. Germline values: CDR1 GTSNPN, CDR2 SVGIG (reference sequence). The CDR3 has 13 amino acids. Looking up the rest from reference TRBV30 and TRBJ1-3 gives the full variable domain: SQTIHQWPATLVQPVGSPLSLECTVEGTSNPNLYWYRQAAGRGLQLLFYSVGIGQISSEVPQNLSASRPQDRQFILSSKKLLLSDSGFYLCAWSGHAGNTIYFGEGSWLTVV.

The chain carries TRBV19 and TRBJ1-5; D possibly corresponds to TRBD1 (6 bases). CDR1 is LNHDA, CDR2 SQIVND, per germline (reference sequence). Trimming cost V 6 bases and J 7 bases, with 19 bases left between them. There are 15 residues in the CDR3. DNA of the CDR3: TGTGCCAGTAGCCTTCTTACGGGACAACCACAGCCCCAGCATTTT. Amino acid sequence: CASSLLTGQPQPQHF.

This chain uses TRBV19 with TRBJ2-1; D is undetermined. This CDR3 is 11 amino acids long. In germline, CDR1 is LNHDA, CDR2 SQIVND (reference sequence). The V end was cut by 5 bases, the J end by 15 bases, with 14 bases between. The CDR3 nucleotides are TGTGCCAGTAGTTTTGAGACGAAACGGTTCTTC. Amino acids: CASSFETKRFF.

This chain uses TRBV27 with TRBJ1-5; the D is unclear. V was clipped by 4 bases and J by 7 bases, with 8 bases between them. CDR1 and CDR2 from the germline V gene are MNHEY and SMNVEV (reference sequence). CDR3 length: 12 residues. CDR3 protein: CASSSVGQPQHF. The CDR3 nucleotides are TGTGCCAGCAGTTCGGTGGGCCAGCCCCAGCATTTT.

This rearrangement joins TRBV10-3 to TRBJ2-1; 8 bases are a match to TRBD2. Germline loops: CDR1 ENHRY, CDR2 SYGVKD. V lost 8 bases to trimming and J lost 1 base; unmatched junction nucleotides: 4. The CDR3 sequence is 14 residues long. In DNA form, the CDR3 reads TGTGCCATCGCCACGGGAGGGTCCTACAATGAGCAGTTCTTC. This codes for CAIATGGSYNEQFF.

This rearrangement joins TRBV4-2 to TRBJ2-1; 10 nucleotides line up with TRBD2. Germline V CDR1 and CDR2: LGHNA, YNFKEQ. The V and J ends lost 1 base and 5 bases, in that order; junction bases with no gene match: 8. The CDR3 is 17 amino acids. CDR3 DNA sequence: TGTGCCAGCAGCCAAGGGGGGCTAGCGGGGGCTGACAATGAGCAGTTCTTC. Translated: CASSQGGLAGADNEQFF.

This clone was detected only a few times. V is TRBV5-1 and J is TRBJ2-3, with 9 bases fitting TRBD1. The CDR3 has 14 amino acids. CDR1 and CDR2 (germline): SGHRS, YFSETQ. After removal of 7 bases from V and 2 bases from J, the junction contained 5 bases not matched to a gene. CDR3 loop: CASDRTGVTDTQYF. CDR3 sequence (DNA): TGCGCCAGCGACCGGACAGGGGTCACAGATACGCAGTATTTT.

The chain couples TRBV5-1 to TRBJ2-5; TRBD1 matches at 9 bases. Per germline, CDR1 SGHRS and CDR2 YFSETQ. The CDR3 extends over 15 amino acids. J lost 4 bases, V lost 3 bases, and 7 bases had no gene match. The CDR3 sequence is CASSWDREMLETQYF. Written as DNA, the CDR3 is TGCGCCAGCAGCTGGGACAGGGAAATGCTAGAGACCCAGTACTTC.

The chain links TRBV6-5 to TRBJ1-2; D is ambiguous. The CDR3 runs 11 residues. Per the germline V gene, CDR1 is MNHEY and CDR2 is SVGAGI. V lost 7 bases and J 7 bases, leaving 10 bases between the germline ends. The DNA for the CDR3 is TGTGCCAGCATAGGCCCCCGTGGCTACACCTTC. Translated, it gives CASIGPRGYTF.

CDR3 sequence: CAISESASESYEQYF. Here the CDR3 DNA reads TGTGCCATCAGTGAGTCGGCTAGCGAGAGCTACGAGCAGTACTTC. The chain recombines TRBV10-3 with TRBJ2-7; a possible D gene is TRBD2 (6 bases). Germline V lookup: CDR1 ENHRY, CDR2 SYGVKD. V was trimmed by 0 bases and J by 3 bases, leaving 12 bases between them. This CDR3 comprises 15 residues.

The gene calls are TRBV19 and TRBJ1-5, with D possibly TRBD1 on 5 matching bases. The germline V gene has CDR1 LNHDA and CDR2 SQIVND (reference sequence). Deletions cut 6 bases from V and 5 bases from J, with 14 bases between. CDR3 length: 14 residues. CDR3 loop: CASRGTTSYQPQHF. The CDR3 bases are TGTGCCAGTAGGGGGACGACGAGCTATCAGCCCCAGCATTTT. Complete variable domain (other parts from reference TRBV19 and TRBJ1-5): DGGITQSPKYLFRKEGQNVTLSCEQNLNHDAMYWYRQDPGQGLRLIYYSQIVNDFQKGDIAEGYSVSREKKESFPLTVTSAQKNPTAFYLCASRGTTSYQPQHFGDGTRLSIL.

The chain joins TRBV28 to TRBJ2-6, with D maybe TRBD1 (6 bases). Trimming removed 3 bases from V and 3 bases from J, with 9 bases in between. The CDR3 is 15 residues long. CDR1 is MDHEN and CDR2 is SYDVKM in the germline V gene. The CDR3 nucleotides read TGTGCCAGCAGTTTCACAGGGAGTGGGGCCAACGTCCTGACTTTC. This gives the protein CASSFTGSGANVLTF.

This clone turned up a few times. This chain uses TRBV5-4 with TRBJ2-2, with 11 bases matching TRBD2. Germline V CDR1 and CDR2: SGHNT, YYREEE (reference sequence). V lost 4 bases and J lost 4; bases outside the gene matches: 3. The length of the CDR3 is 15 residues. The CDR3 DNA reads TGTGCCAGCAGCAACGGACTAGCGGGCACCGGGGAGCTGTTTTTT. Translating gives CASSNGLAGTGELFF.

The rearrangement uses TRBV9 and TRBJ2-1; 9 bases fit TRBD2. The CDR3 spans 19 residues. Germline values: CDR1 SGDLS, CDR2 YYNGEE. V shed 0 bases, J shed 2 bases, and the junction held 12 bases outside the gene matches. In DNA form, the CDR3 reads TGTGCCAGCAGCGTAGGAGAGCGGGGCGGGAGGGCCCCCTACAATGAGCAGTTCTTC. Encoded protein: CASSVGERGGRAPYNEQFF.